A selection of T cell receptor beta chains follows, all from one sample in a study of shared clonotypes between healthy human individuals. Assay: immunoSEQ multiplex PCR; the TCRdb copy retains only in-frame clones and omits some. The sample carries around 1.6 million clones, under 99% recorded once. Material for sequencing was naive CD4+ T cells sorted from blood. These receptors all come from a man aged 30 to 45 in good health. Each CDR3 is given with its conserved first and last residue. A D gene is named only where the DNA matches it firmly. Part of the rows lack a size; the others show once, few, many or a class for expanded clones.

j_call: TRBJ2-1; v_call: TRBV9; d_call: TRBD1; clone_size: .; cdr3_nt: TGTGCCAGCAGCGTAGATCACAGGGGTGTAGTGAATGAGCAGTTCTTC; cdr3_aa: CASSVDHRGVVNEQFF
j_call: TRBJ2-5; v_call: TRBV5-1; d_call: .; clone_size: .; cdr3_nt: TGCGCCAGCAGCGTGGGGACATGGGAAGAGACCCAGTACTTC; cdr3_aa: CASSVGTWEETQYF
j_call: TRBJ2-1; v_call: TRBV11-2; d_call: .; clone_size: once; cdr3_nt: TGTGCCAGCAGCTCGCTGGGGGCGGGAACCTACAATGAGCAGTTCTTC; cdr3_aa: CASSSLGAGTYNEQFF
j_call: TRBJ2-3; v_call: TRBV5-1; d_call: .; clone_size: .; cdr3_nt: TGCGCCAGCAGGTTGACCACAGATACGCAGTATTTT; cdr3_aa: CASRLTTDTQYF
j_call: TRBJ1-1; v_call: TRBV7-2; d_call: TRBD1; clone_size: .; cdr3_nt: TGTGCCAGCAGTCGTAGGGGGCCCACTGAAGCTTTCTTT; cdr3_aa: CASSRRGPTEAFF
j_call: TRBJ2-2; v_call: TRBV5-1; d_call: .; clone_size: .; cdr3_nt: TGCGCCAGCAGCCACCAACCGGGGCACCCGACTAACACCGGGGAGCTGTTTTTT; cdr3_aa: CASSHQPGHPTNTGELFF
j_call: TRBJ1-2; v_call: TRBV5-6; d_call: TRBD1; clone_size: .; cdr3_nt: TGTGCCAGCAGCGGGGACAGCTACTATGGCTACACCTTC; cdr3_aa: CASSGDSYYGYTF
j_call: TRBJ2-7; v_call: TRBV6-1; d_call: .; clone_size: .; cdr3_nt: TGTGCCAGTAGAGAGAGCTCCTACGAGCAGTACTTC; cdr3_aa: CASRESSYEQYF
j_call: TRBJ1-2; v_call: TRBV4-3; d_call: .; clone_size: .; cdr3_nt: TGCGCCAGCAGCCAAGGGCCAGGGGAGTACGGCTACACCTTC; cdr3_aa: CASSQGPGEYGYTF
j_call: TRBJ1-2; v_call: TRBV6-4; d_call: .; clone_size: .; cdr3_nt: TGTGCCAGCAGTGACTCCAGGTTCTATGGCTACACCTTC; cdr3_aa: CASSDSRFYGYTF
j_call: TRBJ2-2; v_call: TRBV11-2; d_call: .; clone_size: .; cdr3_nt: TGTGCCAGCATCCCCTACGCCGTGGGTACCGGGGAGCTGTTTTTT; cdr3_aa: CASIPYAVGTGELFF
j_call: TRBJ2-7; v_call: TRBV27; d_call: TRBD1; clone_size: .; cdr3_nt: TGTGCCAGCAATCAACAGGGGGGCTACGAGCAGTACTTC; cdr3_aa: CASNQQGGYEQYF
j_call: TRBJ2-1; v_call: TRBV13; d_call: .; clone_size: .; cdr3_nt: TGTGCCAGCAGCTCCCCGGTTATCCGGAATGAGCAGTTCTTC; cdr3_aa: CASSSPVIRNEQFF
j_call: TRBJ1-3; v_call: TRBV10-3; d_call: TRBD1; clone_size: .; cdr3_nt: TGTGCCATCAGTGAGTTAGGGAGGACAGGGCACTCTGGAAACACCATATATTTT; cdr3_aa: CAISELGRTGHSGNTIYF
j_call: TRBJ2-1; v_call: TRBV10-1; d_call: .; clone_size: .; cdr3_nt: TGCGCCAGCAGTGAGTCACTTGGACAGATCGGGTTCTTC; cdr3_aa: CASSESLGQIGFF
j_call: TRBJ2-7; v_call: TRBV5-4; d_call: TRBD2; clone_size: once; cdr3_nt: TGTGCCAGCAGCTTGGCTAGCGGGAGTTCCTACGAGCAGTACTTC; cdr3_aa: CASSLASGSSYEQYF
j_call: TRBJ2-7; v_call: TRBV2; d_call: TRBD1; clone_size: .; cdr3_nt: TGTGCCAGCAGTGAAAGACAGGGGTTCTACGAGCAGTACTTC; cdr3_aa: CASSERQGFYEQYF
j_call: TRBJ2-5; v_call: TRBV10-1; d_call: TRBD1; clone_size: .; cdr3_nt: TGCGCCAGCAATGAGAAGACAGGGTTTGAGACCCAGTACTTC; cdr3_aa: CASNEKTGFETQYF
j_call: TRBJ1-1; v_call: TRBV4-2; d_call: TRBD1; clone_size: .; cdr3_nt: TGTGCCAGCAGCCAAGAGGGACAGGCGGCTAGGGCTTTCTTT; cdr3_aa: CASSQEGQAARAFF
j_call: TRBJ2-2; v_call: TRBV5-1; d_call: .; clone_size: .; cdr3_nt: TGCGCCAGCAGCACGGCGGGCCCTTCTGACACCGGGGAGCTGTTTTTT; cdr3_aa: CASSTAGPSDTGELFF
j_call: TRBJ2-7; v_call: TRBV29-1; d_call: TRBD1; clone_size: .; cdr3_nt: TGCAGCGCGAGGGGACAGGCCCTCGAGCGGCAGTACTTC; cdr3_aa: CSARGQALERQYF
j_call: TRBJ2-1; v_call: TRBV7-2; d_call: .; clone_size: .; cdr3_nt: TGTGCCAGCAGCATAGGTAGTAGCGAAAGGAGGTTCTTC; cdr3_aa: CASSIGSSERRFF
j_call: TRBJ2-2; v_call: TRBV2; d_call: .; clone_size: .; cdr3_nt: TGTGCCAGCAGTGAAGCCGAGGGGTCCTGGGAGCTGTTTTTT; cdr3_aa: CASSEAEGSWELFF
j_call: TRBJ2-7; v_call: TRBV5-6; d_call: TRBD1; clone_size: .; cdr3_nt: TGTGCCAGCAGCTCTACAGGGGCCGAGCAGTACTTC; cdr3_aa: CASSSTGAEQYF
j_call: TRBJ2-1; v_call: TRBV5-1; d_call: .; clone_size: .; cdr3_nt: TGCGCCAGCAGCTTGGCCAGCTCCTACAATGAGCAGTTCTTC; cdr3_aa: CASSLASSYNEQFF
j_call: TRBJ2-7; v_call: TRBV7-2; d_call: .; clone_size: .; cdr3_nt: TGTGCCAGCAGCCTTACCGGGCGGAGCTACGAGCAGTACTTC; cdr3_aa: CASSLTGRSYEQYF
j_call: TRBJ2-7; v_call: TRBV11-2; d_call: .; clone_size: .; cdr3_nt: TGTGCCAGCAGCTTAGAGACGTATGCCTACGAGCAGTACTTC; cdr3_aa: CASSLETYAYEQYF
j_call: TRBJ2-1; v_call: TRBV10-1; d_call: .; clone_size: .; cdr3_nt: TGCGCAACAAATTCGGGGCATGAGCAGTTCTTC; cdr3_aa: CATNSGHEQFF
j_call: TRBJ2-7; v_call: TRBV2; d_call: .; clone_size: once; cdr3_nt: TGTGCCAGCAGTGTACCAGAACGCTCCTACGAGCAGTACTTC; cdr3_aa: CASSVPERSYEQYF
j_call: TRBJ1-2; v_call: TRBV5-1; d_call: TRBD1; clone_size: once; cdr3_nt: TGCGCCAGCAGCTGGGACAGTGATGGCTACACCTTC; cdr3_aa: CASSWDSDGYTF
j_call: TRBJ2-1; v_call: TRBV19; d_call: TRBD2; clone_size: .; cdr3_nt: TGTGCCAGTACGCTAGCGGGAATGACCTACAATGAGCAGTTCTTC; cdr3_aa: CASTLAGMTYNEQFF
j_call: TRBJ2-5; v_call: TRBV7-2; d_call: TRBD1; clone_size: .; cdr3_nt: TGTGCCATCCCACAGGGGTATCGCCAAGAGACCCAGTACTTC; cdr3_aa: CAIPQGYRQETQYF
j_call: TRBJ2-6; v_call: TRBV5-1; d_call: .; clone_size: .; cdr3_nt: TGCGCCACCGCTGCAGGGACTGGGGCCAACGTCCTGACTTTC; cdr3_aa: CATAAGTGANVLTF
j_call: TRBJ2-5; v_call: TRBV7-2; d_call: .; clone_size: .; cdr3_nt: TGTGCCAGCAGCTTCTCCAGCCAAGAGACCCAGTACTTC; cdr3_aa: CASSFSSQETQYF
j_call: TRBJ2-7; v_call: TRBV6-1; d_call: .; clone_size: .; cdr3_nt: TGTGCCAGCAGCGAAGCGCAGGGCCACGAGCAGTACTTC; cdr3_aa: CASSEAQGHEQYF
j_call: TRBJ2-7; v_call: TRBV2; d_call: .; clone_size: once; cdr3_nt: TGTGCCAGCGTCGCCGAGAGTCTGGTAGAGCAGTACTTC; cdr3_aa: CASVAESLVEQYF
j_call: TRBJ1-2; v_call: TRBV5-1; d_call: TRBD1; clone_size: .; cdr3_nt: TGCGCCAGCAGCCTAGGACAGGGACAAGTCTATGGCTACACCTTC; cdr3_aa: CASSLGQGQVYGYTF